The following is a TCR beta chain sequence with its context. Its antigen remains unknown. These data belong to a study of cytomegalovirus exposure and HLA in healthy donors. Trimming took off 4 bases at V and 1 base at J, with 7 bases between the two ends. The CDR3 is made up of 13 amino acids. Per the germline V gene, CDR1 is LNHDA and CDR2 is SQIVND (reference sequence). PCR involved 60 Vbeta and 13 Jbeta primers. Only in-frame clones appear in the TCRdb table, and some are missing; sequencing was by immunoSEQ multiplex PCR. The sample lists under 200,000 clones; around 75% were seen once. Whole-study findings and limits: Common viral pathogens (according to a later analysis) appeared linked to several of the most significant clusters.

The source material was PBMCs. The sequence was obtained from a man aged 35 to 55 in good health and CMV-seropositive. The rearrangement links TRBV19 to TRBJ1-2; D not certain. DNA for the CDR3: TGTGCCAGTAGTAACAGATTTAACTATGGCTACACCTTC. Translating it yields CASSNRFNYGYTF.